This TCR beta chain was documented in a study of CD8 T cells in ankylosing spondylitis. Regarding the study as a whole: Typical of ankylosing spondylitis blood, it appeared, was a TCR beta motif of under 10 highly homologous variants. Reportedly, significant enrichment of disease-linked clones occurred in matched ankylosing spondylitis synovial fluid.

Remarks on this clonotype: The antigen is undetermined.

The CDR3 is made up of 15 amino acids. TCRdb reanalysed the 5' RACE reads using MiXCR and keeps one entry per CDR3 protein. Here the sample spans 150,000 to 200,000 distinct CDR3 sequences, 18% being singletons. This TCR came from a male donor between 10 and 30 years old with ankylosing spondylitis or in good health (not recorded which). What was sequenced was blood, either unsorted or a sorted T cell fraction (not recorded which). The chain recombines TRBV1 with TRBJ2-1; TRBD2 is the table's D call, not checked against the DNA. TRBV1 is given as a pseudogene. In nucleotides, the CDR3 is TGTGCCAGCAGCCCGACTAGCTCCGGCTACAATGAGCAGTTCTTC. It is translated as CASSPTSSGYNEQFF.